Listed here are 3 T cell receptor beta chains from one sample, sequenced in a study of cytomegalovirus exposure and HLA in healthy donors. The PCR contained 60 Vbeta and 13 Jbeta primers. Only in-frame clones appear in the TCRdb table, and some are missing; sequencing was by immunoSEQ multiplex PCR. This sample has approximately 150,000 clones, with 70% to 80% found just once. Sequencing used PBMCs. The receptors shown here come from a woman aged 55-69 years in good health and CMV-seronegative.

V gene TRBV7-2 combines with J gene TRBJ2-1, with D unclear. CDR1 and CDR2 from the germline V gene are SGHTA and FQGNSA. The V and J ends lost 0 bases and 6 bases respectively, with 3 bases between them. The CDR3 totals 12 residues. This CDR3 reads CASSLARNEQFF. The DNA of the CDR3 is TGTGCCAGCAGCTTAGCGCGCAATGAGCAGTTCTTC.

The rearrangement links TRBV13 to TRBJ2-1; D might be TRBD2 (6 bases). V lost 5 bases and J 14 bases, leaving 16 bases between the germline ends. From germline, CDR1 is PRHDT and CDR2 FYEKMQ (reference sequence). The length of the CDR3 is 12 residues. The DNA of the CDR3 is TGTGCCAGCAGCCCCCCTAGCGCGGCAGAGTTCTTC. Translated, it gives CASSPPSAAEFF.

V is TRBV5-1 and J is TRBJ2-5, with TRBD2 as a possible D gene (7 bases). This CDR3 region has 15 residues. Germline-derived CDR1 and CDR2 are SGHRS and YFSETQ. Trimming took off 6 bases at V and 4 bases at J, with 19 bases between the two ends. The CDR3 DNA is TGCGCCAGCACACTTCAAGGACAGCGGGGAGAGACCCAGTACTTC. This encodes CASTLQGQRGETQYF.